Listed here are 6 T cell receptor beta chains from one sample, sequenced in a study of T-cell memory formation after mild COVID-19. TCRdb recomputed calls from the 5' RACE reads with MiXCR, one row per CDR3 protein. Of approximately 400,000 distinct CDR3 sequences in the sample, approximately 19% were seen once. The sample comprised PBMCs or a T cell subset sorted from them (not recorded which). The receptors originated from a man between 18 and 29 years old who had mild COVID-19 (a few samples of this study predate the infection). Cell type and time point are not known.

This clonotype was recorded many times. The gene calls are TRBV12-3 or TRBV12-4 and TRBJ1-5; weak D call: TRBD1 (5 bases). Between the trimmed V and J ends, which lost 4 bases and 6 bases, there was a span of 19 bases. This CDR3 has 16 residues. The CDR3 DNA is TGTGCCAGCAGTTATAGCCCCGCAGGGTTGAGTCAGCCCCAGCATTTT. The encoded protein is CASSYSPAGLSQPQHF.

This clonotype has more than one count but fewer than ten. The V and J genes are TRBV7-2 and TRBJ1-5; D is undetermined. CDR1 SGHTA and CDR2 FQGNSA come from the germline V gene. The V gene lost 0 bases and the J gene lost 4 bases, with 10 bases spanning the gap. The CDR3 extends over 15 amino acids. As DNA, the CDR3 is TGTGCCAGCAGCTTAGCTGGTTGGGGAAATCAGCCCCAGCATTTT. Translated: CASSLAGWGNQPQHF.

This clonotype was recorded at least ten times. CDR3 region: CASSLGGGLVEQFF. CDR3 DNA: TGTGCCAGCAGCTTAGGCGGGGGTCTTGTTGAGCAGTTCTTC. The V and J genes are TRBV7-2 and TRBJ2-1; TRBD2 aligns across 7 bases. Germline V gives CDR1 SGHTA, CDR2 FQGNSA. The CDR3 covers 14 residues. Trimming cost V 1 base and J 9 bases; bases outside gene matches: 6.

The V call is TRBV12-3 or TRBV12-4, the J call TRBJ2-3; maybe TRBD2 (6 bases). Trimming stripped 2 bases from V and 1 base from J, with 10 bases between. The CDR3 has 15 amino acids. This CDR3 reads CASSLSSAGTDTQYF. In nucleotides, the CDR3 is TGTGCCAGCAGTTTATCTAGCGCTGGCACAGATACGCAGTATTTT.

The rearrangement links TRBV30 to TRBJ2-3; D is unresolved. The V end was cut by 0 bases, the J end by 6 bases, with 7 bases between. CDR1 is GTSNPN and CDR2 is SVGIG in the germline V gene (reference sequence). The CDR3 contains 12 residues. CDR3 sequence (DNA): TGTGCCTGGAGTGTTGCGGAGGATACGCAGTATTTT. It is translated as CAWSVAEDTQYF.

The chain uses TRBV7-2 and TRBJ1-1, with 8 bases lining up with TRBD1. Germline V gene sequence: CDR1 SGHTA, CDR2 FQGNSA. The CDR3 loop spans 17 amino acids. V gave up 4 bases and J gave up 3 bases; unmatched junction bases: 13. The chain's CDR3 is CASSSTAGGIRYTEAFF. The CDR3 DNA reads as TGTGCCAGCAGCTCCACCGCAGGGGGCATAAGGTACACTGAAGCTTTCTTT.